The 21 T cell receptor beta chains in this list originate from one sample, sequenced in a study of T cells after yellow fever vaccination. TCRdb re-called the 5' RACE reads with MiXCR, one entry per CDR3 protein. The sample shows 200,000 or so distinct CDR3 sequences, roughly 6.2% of them seen only once. Here the sequenced sample was CD4+ T cells sorted from PBMCs, taken on the day of the yellow fever booster vaccination. The origin of the receptors is a man aged 25 to 40 who received the YFV17D yellow fever vaccine.

This clonotype was detected many times. The rearrangement joins TRBV7-2 to TRBJ2-3; D unresolved. The CDR3 sequence is 16 residues long. The germline V gene has CDR1 SGHTA and CDR2 FQGNSA. The V and J ends lost 3 bases and 2 bases respectively, with 15 bases between them. The CDR3 DNA follows: TGTGCCAGCAGCTTTCGTGACGCCAGAGCCACAGATACGCAGTATTTT. Residues: CASSFRDARATDTQYF.

This clonotype occurred many times. The CDR3 spells CASSQAQGRAYEQFF. In DNA form, the CDR3 reads TGCGCCAGCAGCCAAGCACAGGGGAGGGCCTATGAGCAGTTCTTC. The chain links TRBV4-3 to TRBJ2-1; D may be TRBD1 or TRBD2 (7 bases each). Trimming took 1 base from V and 8 from J, leaving 15 bases between them. The germline V gene encodes CDR1 LGHNA and CDR2 YSLEER. The CDR3 is 15 residues long.

There are many counts of this clonotype. This chain joins TRBV5-1 and TRBJ1-1; D remains unclear. The CDR3 length is 16 residues. The V and J ends lost 4 bases and 0 bases respectively, with 16 bases between them. From germline, CDR1 is SGHRS and CDR2 YFSETQ. The CDR3 nucleotides read TGCGCCAGCAGCCTGGCGGAGAGACCGGTGAACACTGAAGCTTTCTTT. It is translated as CASSLAERPVNTEAFF.

There are a few counts of this clonotype. The CDR3 region is CASSRGSTYEQYF. The CDR3 DNA is TGCGCCAGCAGCAGGGGGTCTACCTACGAGCAGTACTTC. The rearrangement uses TRBV5-1 and TRBJ2-7; D possibly corresponds to TRBD1 (6 bases). The V end lost 4 bases, the J end lost 2 bases, and 10 bases lay between the germline ends. Germline V CDR1 and CDR2: SGHRS, YFSETQ. The CDR3 loop spans 13 amino acids.

Ten or more counts support this clonotype. The chain combines TRBV20-1 with TRBJ2-5; 9 nucleotides match TRBD2. The CDR3 length is 17 residues. Germline V lookup: CDR1 DFQATT, CDR2 SNEGSKA (reference sequence). J lost 0 bases, V lost 1 base, and 9 bases had no gene match. CDR3 loop: CSARGLAAEPYQETQYF. For the CDR3, the DNA is TGCAGTGCTAGAGGACTAGCGGCGGAGCCGTACCAAGAGACCCAGTACTTC.

This chain uses TRBV5-6 with TRBJ1-2; D is undetermined. The germline V and J ends were trimmed by 9 bases and 3 bases, with 15 bases remaining between them. The CDR3 consists of 13 residues. The V gene's germline CDR1 is SGHDT and CDR2 YYEEEE. The CDR3: CATKKPADYGYTF. The CDR3 bases are TGTGCCACCAAAAAACCGGCGGACTATGGCTACACCTTC. Using reference TRBV5-6 and TRBJ1-2 for the parts outside the CDR3, the full variable domain is DAGVTQSPTHLIKTRGQQVTLRCSPKSGHDTVSWYQQALGQGPQFIFQYYEEEERQRGNFPDRFSGHQFPNYSSELNVNALLLGDSALYLCATKKPADYGYTFGSGTRLTVV.

The genes are TRBV24-1 and TRBJ1-1; D is uncertain. Trimming took off 6 bases at V and 2 bases at J, with 9 bases between the two ends. Germline V lookup: CDR1 KGHDR, CDR2 SFDVKD. The length of the CDR3 is 13 residues. DNA for the CDR3: TGTGCCACCAGTACAGAAGTAAACACTGAAGCTTTCTTT. It yields the protein CATSTEVNTEAFF.

This clonotype was detected only a few times. The chain couples TRBV20-1 to TRBJ2-7; 7 bases are a match to TRBD2. The CDR3 has 14 amino acids. The germline gives CDR1 DFQATT, CDR2 SNEGSKA (reference sequence). J lost 3 bases, V lost 3 bases, and 8 bases had no gene match. CDR3 region: CSASGSSGYYEQYF. The CDR3, as DNA: TGCAGTGCTAGCGGTTCTAGCGGATACTACGAGCAGTACTTC.

This chain uses TRBV20-1 with TRBJ1-5, with D unresolved. With 5 bases removed from V and 3 bases from J, the gap between germline ends came to 8 bases. Germline CDR1 and CDR2: DFQATT and SNEGSKA (reference sequence). This CDR3 has 12 residues. The CDR3 loop is CSAAPHNQPQHF. The CDR3 bases are TGCAGTGCTGCCCCACACAATCAGCCCCAGCATTTT.

The V gene is TRBV20-1, the J gene TRBJ2-7; 8 bases are a match to TRBD2. J was trimmed by 0 bases and V by 6 bases; bases with no gene match: 7. The CDR3 is 14 residues long. In germline, CDR1 is DFQATT, CDR2 SNEGSKA (reference sequence). CDR3 in DNA: TGCAGTGCGGCAACGGGAGGGTCCTCCTACGAGCAGTACTTC. Its protein is CSAATGGSSYEQYF.

This clonotype was picked up a small number of times. V gene TRBV29-1 combines with J gene TRBJ2-2; D is uncertain. Trimming pared 5 bases from V and 6 bases from J, leaving 13 bases between. CDR1 and CDR2 (germline): SQVTM, ANQGSEA. The CDR3 extends over 13 amino acids. The CDR3 nucleotides are TGCAGCGTTACTGGTAGTAGCCCCGGGGAGCTGTTTTTT. Its translation is CSVTGSSPGELFF.

This clonotype was seen many times. V and J are TRBV4-1 and TRBJ2-3, with no clear D. CDR1 is MGHRA and CDR2 is YSYEKL in the germline V gene. CDR3 length equals 17 residues. With 1 base removed from V and 5 bases from J, the gap between germline ends came to 19 bases. The CDR3 here is CASSQVLNLRGGDTQYF. Here the CDR3 DNA reads TGCGCCAGCAGCCAAGTCCTTAACTTACGAGGTGGAGATACGCAGTATTTT.

V is TRBV7-6 and J is TRBJ2-1; D remains unclear. Per germline, CDR1 SGHVS and CDR2 FNYEAQ. The CDR3 length is 16 residues. Trimming left V 3 bases short and J 0 bases short, with 12 bases between. CDR3 sequence: CASSFGVLSSYNEQFF. CDR3 bases: TGTGCCAGCAGCTTTGGGGTCCTGAGCTCCTACAATGAGCAGTTCTTC.

The table lists this clonotype with many counts. The rearrangement uses TRBV4-2 and TRBJ2-5; no clear D gene. The CDR3 runs to 17 residues. Per the germline V gene, CDR1 is LGHNA and CDR2 is YNFKEQ. V was shortened by 3 bases and J by 2 bases, with 19 bases between the two germline ends. CDR3 nucleotide sequence: TGTGCCAGCAGCCAGAACGCGGTTGCCGCCGCACAAGAGACCCAGTACTTC. Its protein is CASSQNAVAAAQETQYF.

On this clonotype: The junction differs from germline at one of its ends, possibly a read error. This chain connects TRBV6-2 or TRBV6-3 to TRBJ2-5, with D perhaps given as TRBD1 or TRBD2 (5 bases each). Germline V gives CDR1 MNHEY, CDR2 SVGEGT. The CDR3 is 11 amino acids. CDR3 protein: CASRDGGPRLF. As DNA, the CDR3 is TGTGCCAGCAGGGATGGGGGACCCCGCCTCTTC.

Ten or more counts support this clonotype. J is TRBJ2-2 and V is TRBV5-1; D is possibly TRBD2 (5 bases). The ends were cut back, 2 bases at V and 7 bases at J, with 12 bases in the middle. From germline, CDR1 is SGHRS and CDR2 YFSETQ. The CDR3 loop spans 14 amino acids. The CDR3 DNA sequence: TGCGCCAGCAGCTTCGGTCGGGAAGGCGGGGAGCTGTTTTTT. As protein: CASSFGREGGELFF.

There are a few counts of this clonotype. This rearrangement joins TRBV18 to TRBJ2-5; no clear D. The CDR3 runs to 12 residues. V lost 5 bases and J 2 bases, leaving 6 bases between the germline ends. CDR1 and CDR2 from the germline V gene are KGHSH and LQKENI. The CDR3 DNA reads as TGTGCCAGCTCAGACACACAAGAGACCCAGTACTTC. This encodes CASSDTQETQYF.

This clonotype showed up just a few times. The DNA of the CDR3 is TGCGCCAGCAGCCTTAGCGGGAGTCCCAACACCGGGGAGCTGTTTTTT. This codes for CASSLSGSPNTGELFF. This rearrangement joins TRBV5-1 to TRBJ2-2, with 9 positions matching TRBD2. Trimming at V came to 4 bases and at J to 2 bases, leaving 6 bases not matched to a gene. The CDR3 runs to 16 residues. Looked up from germline, CDR1 is SGHRS and CDR2 is YFSETQ.

The chain joins TRBV5-4 to TRBJ2-2, with D possibly matching TRBD1 (6 bases). Trimming removed 5 bases from V and 7 bases from J, with 12 bases in between. CDR3 length equals 13 residues. CDR1 SGHNT and CDR2 YYREEE come from the germline V gene (reference sequence). The CDR3 DNA reads as TGTGCCAGCAGGCAGGGGCTAAGCGGGGAGCTGTTTTTT. Amino acid sequence: CASRQGLSGELFF.

This chain links TRBV14 with TRBJ2-3; D is perhaps TRBD1 (5 bases). The V gene lost 4 bases and the J gene lost 4 bases, with 12 bases spanning the gap. Germline V gene sequence: CDR1 SGHDN, CDR2 FVKESK. This CDR3 region has 14 residues. This CDR3 reads CASSPRLTADTQYF. The CDR3 DNA is TGTGCCAGCAGCCCCCGACTGACAGCAGATACGCAGTATTTT.

In this sample, this clonotype turned up a few times. The rearrangement links TRBV29-1 to TRBJ2-5; the D is unclear. CDR3 length: 12 amino acids. The V end lost 4 bases, the J end lost 1 base, and 7 bases lay between the germline ends. The germline CDR1 and CDR2 sequences are SQVTM and ANQGSEA. This CDR3 reads CSVAHLQETQYF. The CDR3 nucleotides are TGCAGCGTTGCGCACCTCCAAGAGACCCAGTACTTC.